The following is a TCR beta chain sequence with its context. No antigen is known for it. These data come from a study of cytomegalovirus exposure and HLA in healthy donors. Losses at the gene ends were 2 bases for V and 2 bases for J; bases not matched to a gene: 5. The length of the CDR3 is 15 residues. Germline V gene sequence: CDR1 SGHTA, CDR2 FQGNSA. PCR used 60 Vbeta primers and 13 Jbeta primers. Sequencing used immunoSEQ multiplex PCR; TCRdb keeps in-frame clones, though not all of them. Among approximately 110,000 clones listed, around three quarters were seen once. General study findings and limits: With later analysis, a missense DCLRE1C variant became linked to TCR beta V- and J-gene trimming. A later analysis reportedly found fewer N-insertions in an Asian-associated ancestry cluster than the approximately 730-donor mean.

The sequence was obtained from a female donor in good health and CMV-seropositive. The sequenced sample was PBMCs. The chain has TRBV7-2 and TRBJ1-2; 7 bases align to TRBD1. The CDR3 bases are TGTGCCAGCAGCTTACATCAGGGACAGAACTATGGCTACACCTTC. This sequence encodes CASSLHQGQNYGYTF.